This T cell receptor (beta chain) appears in the sequencing data of a study of cytomegalovirus exposure and HLA in healthy donors. The CDR3 runs 16 residues. Germline V CDR1 and CDR2: SGHVS, FQNEAQ. Trimming removed 3 bases from V and 0 bases from J, with 13 bases in between. The study ran its PCR with 60 Vbeta and 13 Jbeta primers. Methods used by the authors: There were about 86 million unique TCR beta chains by a later count, and approximately 11 million of them were shared. TCRdb's table, derived via immunoSEQ multiplex PCR, lists solely in-frame clones and lacks some. That table is the source of V, J and clone size, and D and trimming were worked out from the DNA. The sample gives about 96,000 clones, about 70% of which show up once; roughly 15% is in the top ten.

The chain combines TRBV7-8 with TRBJ2-3; D perhaps matches TRBD2 (6 bases). Sequencing was done on a sample of PBMCs. The sequence came from an older woman in good health and CMV-seropositive. The CDR3 here is CASSLGLQFSTDTQYF. The CDR3 DNA reads as TGTGCCAGCAGCTTGGGACTGCAGTTCAGCACAGATACGCAGTATTTT.